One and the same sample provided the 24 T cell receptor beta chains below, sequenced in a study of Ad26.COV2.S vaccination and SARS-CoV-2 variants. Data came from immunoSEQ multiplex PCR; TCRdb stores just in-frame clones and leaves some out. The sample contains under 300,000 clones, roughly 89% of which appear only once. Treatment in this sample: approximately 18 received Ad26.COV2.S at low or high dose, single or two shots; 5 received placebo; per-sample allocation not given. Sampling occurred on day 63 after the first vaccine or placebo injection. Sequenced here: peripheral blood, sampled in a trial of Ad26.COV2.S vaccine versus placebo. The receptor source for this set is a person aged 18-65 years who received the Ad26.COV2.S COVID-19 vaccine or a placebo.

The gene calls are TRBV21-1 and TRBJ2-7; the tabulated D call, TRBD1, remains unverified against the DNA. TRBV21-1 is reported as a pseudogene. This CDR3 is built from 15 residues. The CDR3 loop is CASIMGQGAGNEQYV. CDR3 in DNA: TGTGCCAGCATTATGGGACAGGGTGCAGGAAACGAGCAGTACGTC.

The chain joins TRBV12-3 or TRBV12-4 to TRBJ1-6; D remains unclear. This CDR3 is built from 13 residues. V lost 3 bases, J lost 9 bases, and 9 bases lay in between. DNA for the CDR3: TGTGCCAGCAGTTTGTTCGGTAGTTCACCCCTCCACTTT. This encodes CASSLFGSSPLHF.

The CDR3 region has the DNA TGCGCCAGCAGACCTGCAGGGAAGGCATACAATGAGCAGTTCTTC. Amino acid sequence: CASRPAGKAYNEQFF. The chain recombines TRBV5-1 with TRBJ2-1, with D tentatively TRBD1 (5 bases). The V end was cut by 5 bases, the J end by 4 bases, with 16 bases between. The CDR3 is 15 residues long. From germline, CDR1 is SGHRS and CDR2 YFSETQ.

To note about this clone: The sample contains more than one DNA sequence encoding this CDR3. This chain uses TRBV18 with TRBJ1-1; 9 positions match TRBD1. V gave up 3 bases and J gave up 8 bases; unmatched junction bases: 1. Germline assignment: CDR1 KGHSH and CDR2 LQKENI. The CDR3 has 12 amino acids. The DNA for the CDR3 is TGTGCCAGCTCACCGGGACAGGGAGAAGCTTTCTTT. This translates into CASSPGQGEAFF. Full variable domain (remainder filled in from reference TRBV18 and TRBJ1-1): NAGVMQNPRHLVRRRGQEARLRCSPMKGHSHVYWYRQLPEEGLKFMVYLQKENIIDESGMPKERFSAEFPKEGPSILRIQQVVRGDSAAYFCASSPGQGEAFFGQGTRLTVV.

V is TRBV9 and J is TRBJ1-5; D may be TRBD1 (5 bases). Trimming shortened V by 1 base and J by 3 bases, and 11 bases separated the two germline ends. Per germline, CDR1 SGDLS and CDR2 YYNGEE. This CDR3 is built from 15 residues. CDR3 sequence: CASSVRRGNNQPQHF. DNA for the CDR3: TGTGCCAGCAGCGTACGGCGGGGGAACAATCAGCCCCAGCATTTT.

CDR3 region: CASSSTGPNGEQYV. The CDR3 nucleotides read TGTGCCAGCAGCTCGACAGGGCCCAACGGCGAGCAGTACGTC. The genes are TRBV7-2 and TRBJ2-7; 7 positions match TRBD1. The J segment lost 6 bases and the V segment lost 4 bases, leaving 9 bases of the junction unmatched. The CDR3 is 14 residues long. The germline V gene has CDR1 SGHTA and CDR2 FQGNSA.

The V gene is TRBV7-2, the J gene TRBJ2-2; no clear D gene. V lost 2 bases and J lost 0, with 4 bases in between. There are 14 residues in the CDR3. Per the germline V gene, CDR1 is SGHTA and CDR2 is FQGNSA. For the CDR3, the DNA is TGTGCCAGCAGCTTATGGGCGAACACCGGGGAGCTGTTTTTT. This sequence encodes CASSLWANTGELFF.

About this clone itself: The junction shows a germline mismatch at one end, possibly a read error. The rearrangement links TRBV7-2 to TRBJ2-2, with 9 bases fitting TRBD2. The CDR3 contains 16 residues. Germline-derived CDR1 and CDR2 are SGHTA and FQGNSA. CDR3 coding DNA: TGTTCCAGCAGCTTCTTTAGCGGGAGCTACACCGGGGAGCTGTTTTTT. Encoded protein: CSSSFFSGSYTGELFF.

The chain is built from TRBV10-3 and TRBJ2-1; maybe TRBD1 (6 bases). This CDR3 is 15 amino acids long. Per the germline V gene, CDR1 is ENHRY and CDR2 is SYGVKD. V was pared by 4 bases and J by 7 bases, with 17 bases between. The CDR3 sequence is CAISGQGPSPNEQFF. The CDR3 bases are TGTGCCATCAGTGGGCAGGGGCCCTCCCCTAATGAGCAGTTCTTC.

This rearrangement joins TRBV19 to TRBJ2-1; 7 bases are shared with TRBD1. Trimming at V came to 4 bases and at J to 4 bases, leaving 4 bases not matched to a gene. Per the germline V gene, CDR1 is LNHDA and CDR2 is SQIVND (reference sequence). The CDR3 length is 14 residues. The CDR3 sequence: CASSKGTVYNEQFF. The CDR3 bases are TGTGCCAGTAGTAAAGGGACAGTGTACAATGAGCAGTTCTTC.

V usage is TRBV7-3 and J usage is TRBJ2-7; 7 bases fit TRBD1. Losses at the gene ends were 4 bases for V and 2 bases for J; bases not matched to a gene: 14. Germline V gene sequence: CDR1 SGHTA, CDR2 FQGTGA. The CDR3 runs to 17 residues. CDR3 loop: CASSSFLLTGATYEQYV. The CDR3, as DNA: TGTGCCAGCAGCTCCTTCCTTCTCACAGGGGCCACCTACGAGCAGTACGTC.

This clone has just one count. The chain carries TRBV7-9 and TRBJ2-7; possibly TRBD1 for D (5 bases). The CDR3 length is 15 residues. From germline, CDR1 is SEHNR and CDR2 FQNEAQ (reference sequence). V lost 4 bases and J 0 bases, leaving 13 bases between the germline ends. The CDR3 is CASSSHSRVSYEQYF. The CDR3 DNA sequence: TGTGCCAGCAGCTCCCACAGCAGGGTCTCCTACGAGCAGTACTTC.

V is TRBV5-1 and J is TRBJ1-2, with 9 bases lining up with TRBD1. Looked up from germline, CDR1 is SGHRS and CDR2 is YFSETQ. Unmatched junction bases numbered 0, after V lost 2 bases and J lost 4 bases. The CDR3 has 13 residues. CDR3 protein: CASSLQGAYGYTF. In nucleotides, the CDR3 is TGCGCCAGCAGCTTACAGGGGGCCTATGGCTACACCTTC.

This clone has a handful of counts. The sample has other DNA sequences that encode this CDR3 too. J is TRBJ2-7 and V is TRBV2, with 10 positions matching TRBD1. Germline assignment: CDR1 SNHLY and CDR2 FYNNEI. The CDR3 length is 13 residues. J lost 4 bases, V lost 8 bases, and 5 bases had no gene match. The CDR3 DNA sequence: TGTGCCAGCCGGACAGGGGGTCCGTACGAGCAGTACGTC. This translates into CASRTGGPYEQYV.

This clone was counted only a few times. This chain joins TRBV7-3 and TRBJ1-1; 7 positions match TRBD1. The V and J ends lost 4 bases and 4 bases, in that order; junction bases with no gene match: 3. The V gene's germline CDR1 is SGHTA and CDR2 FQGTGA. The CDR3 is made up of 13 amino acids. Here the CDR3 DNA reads TGTGCCAGCAGCTCACAGGGGTCCACTGAAGCTTTCTTT. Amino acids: CASSSQGSTEAFF. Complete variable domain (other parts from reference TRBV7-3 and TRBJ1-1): GAGVSQTPSNKVTEKGKYVELRCDPISGHTALYWYRQSLGQGPEFLIYFQGTGAADDSGLPNDRFFAVRPEGSVSTLKIQRTERGDSAVYLCASSSQGSTEAFFGQGTRLTVV.

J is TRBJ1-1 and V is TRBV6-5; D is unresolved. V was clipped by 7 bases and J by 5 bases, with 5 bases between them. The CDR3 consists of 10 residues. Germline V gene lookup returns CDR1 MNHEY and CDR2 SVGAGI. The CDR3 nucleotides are TGTGCCAGCACATATACTGAAGCTTTCTTT. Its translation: CASTYTEAFF.

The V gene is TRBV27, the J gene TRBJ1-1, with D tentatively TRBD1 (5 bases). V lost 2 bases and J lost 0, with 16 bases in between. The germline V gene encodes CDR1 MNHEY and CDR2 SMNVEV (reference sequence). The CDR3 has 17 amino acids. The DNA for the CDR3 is TGTGCCAGCAGTTTAGGATGGGGGATTGGGATGAACACTGAAGCTTTCTTT. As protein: CASSLGWGIGMNTEAFF.

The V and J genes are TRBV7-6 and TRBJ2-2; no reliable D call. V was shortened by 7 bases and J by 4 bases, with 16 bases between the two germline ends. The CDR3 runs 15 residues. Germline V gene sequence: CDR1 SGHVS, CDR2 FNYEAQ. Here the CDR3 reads CASTSQDLPTGELFF. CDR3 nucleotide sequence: TGTGCCAGCACCTCTCAGGACCTTCCCACCGGGGAGCTGTTTTTT.

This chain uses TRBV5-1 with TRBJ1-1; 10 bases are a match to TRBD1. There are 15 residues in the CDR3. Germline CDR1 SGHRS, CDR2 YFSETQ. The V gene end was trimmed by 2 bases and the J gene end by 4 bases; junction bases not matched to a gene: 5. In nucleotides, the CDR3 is TGCGCCAGCAGCTTTCGGGACAGGGGAAGCACTGAAGCTTTCTTT. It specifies CASSFRDRGSTEAFF.

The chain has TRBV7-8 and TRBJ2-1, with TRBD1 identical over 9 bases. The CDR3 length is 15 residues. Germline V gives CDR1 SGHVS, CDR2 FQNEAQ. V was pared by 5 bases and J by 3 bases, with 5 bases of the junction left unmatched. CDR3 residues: CASSGNRGHYNEQFF. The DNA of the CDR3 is TGTGCCAGCAGCGGAAACAGGGGGCACTACAATGAGCAGTTCTTC.

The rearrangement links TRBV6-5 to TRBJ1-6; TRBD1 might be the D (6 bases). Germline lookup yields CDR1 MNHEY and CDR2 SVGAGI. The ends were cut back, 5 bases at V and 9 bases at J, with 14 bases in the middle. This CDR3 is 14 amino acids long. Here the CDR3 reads CASSPRQAPSPLHF. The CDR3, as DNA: TGTGCCAGCAGTCCCCGACAGGCCCCTTCACCCCTCCACTTT.

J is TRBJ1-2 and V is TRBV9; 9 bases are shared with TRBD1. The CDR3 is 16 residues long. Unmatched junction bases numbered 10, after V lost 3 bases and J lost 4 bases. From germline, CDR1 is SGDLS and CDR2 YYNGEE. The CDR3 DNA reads TGTGCCAGCAGCGCAACTCCGGGACAGGGAGGCTATGGCTACACCTTC. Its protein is CASSATPGQGGYGYTF.

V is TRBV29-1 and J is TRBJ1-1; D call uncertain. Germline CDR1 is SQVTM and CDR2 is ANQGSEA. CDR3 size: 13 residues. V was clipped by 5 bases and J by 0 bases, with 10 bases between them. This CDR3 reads CSVLGRMNTEAFF. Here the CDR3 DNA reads TGCAGCGTTTTGGGTCGTATGAACACTGAAGCTTTCTTT.

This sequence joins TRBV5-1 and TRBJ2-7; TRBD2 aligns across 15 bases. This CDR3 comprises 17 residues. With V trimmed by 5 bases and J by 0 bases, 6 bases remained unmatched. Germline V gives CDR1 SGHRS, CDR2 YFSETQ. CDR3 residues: CASRTGTSGGSSYEQYF. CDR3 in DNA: TGCGCCAGCAGAACCGGGACTAGCGGGGGGAGCTCCTACGAGCAGTACTTC.